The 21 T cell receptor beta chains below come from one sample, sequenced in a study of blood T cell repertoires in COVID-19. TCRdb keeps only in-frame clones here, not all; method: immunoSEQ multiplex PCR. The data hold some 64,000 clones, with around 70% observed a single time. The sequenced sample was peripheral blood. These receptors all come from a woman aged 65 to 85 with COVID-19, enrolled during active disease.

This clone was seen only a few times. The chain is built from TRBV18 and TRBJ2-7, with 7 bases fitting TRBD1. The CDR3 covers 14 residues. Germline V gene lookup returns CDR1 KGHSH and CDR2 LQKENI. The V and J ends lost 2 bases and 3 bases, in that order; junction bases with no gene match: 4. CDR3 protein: CASSPNPGGYEQYF. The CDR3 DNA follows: TGTGCCAGCTCACCAAACCCAGGGGGCTACGAGCAGTACTTC. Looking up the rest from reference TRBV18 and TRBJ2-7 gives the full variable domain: NAGVMQNPRHLVRRRGQEARLRCSPMKGHSHVYWYRQLPEEGLKFMVYLQKENIIDESGMPKERFSAEFPKEGPSILRIQQVVRGDSAAYFCASSPNPGGYEQYFGPGTRLTVT.

The CDR3 region has the DNA TGTGCCAGCAGCCCGGAGCTCTACAATGAGCAGTTCTTC. It encodes CASSPELYNEQFF. The rearrangement joins TRBV11-2 to TRBJ2-1; no clear D gene. Germline CDR1 and CDR2: SGHAT and FQNNGV. The ends were cut back, 5 bases at V and 3 bases at J, with 8 bases in the middle. This CDR3 contains 13 residues.

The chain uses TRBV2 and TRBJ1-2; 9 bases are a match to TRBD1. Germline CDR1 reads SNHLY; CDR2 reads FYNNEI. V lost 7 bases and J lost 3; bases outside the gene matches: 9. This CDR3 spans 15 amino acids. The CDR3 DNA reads TGTGCCAGCAATTCTATTAGGGACAGGGACTATGGCTACACCTTC. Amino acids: CASNSIRDRDYGYTF.

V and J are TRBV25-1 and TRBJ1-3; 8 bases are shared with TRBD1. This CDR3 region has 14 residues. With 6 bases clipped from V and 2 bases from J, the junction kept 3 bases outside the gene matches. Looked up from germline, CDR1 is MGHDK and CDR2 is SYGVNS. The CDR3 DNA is TGTGCCAGCAGCGCGACAGGGGCTGGAAACACCATATATTTT. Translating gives CASSATGAGNTIYF.

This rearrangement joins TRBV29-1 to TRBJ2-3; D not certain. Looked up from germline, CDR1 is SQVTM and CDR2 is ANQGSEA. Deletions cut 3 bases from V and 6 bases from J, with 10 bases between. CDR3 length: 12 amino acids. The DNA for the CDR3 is TGCAGCGTTGACCTCTCCGTGGATACGCAGTATTTT. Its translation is CSVDLSVDTQYF.

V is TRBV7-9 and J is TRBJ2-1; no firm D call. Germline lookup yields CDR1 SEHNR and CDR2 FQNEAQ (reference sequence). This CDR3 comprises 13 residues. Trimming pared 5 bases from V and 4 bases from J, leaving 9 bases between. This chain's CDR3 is CASSLLRYNEQFF. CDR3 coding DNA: TGTGCCAGCAGCCTCCTCAGGTACAATGAGCAGTTCTTC.

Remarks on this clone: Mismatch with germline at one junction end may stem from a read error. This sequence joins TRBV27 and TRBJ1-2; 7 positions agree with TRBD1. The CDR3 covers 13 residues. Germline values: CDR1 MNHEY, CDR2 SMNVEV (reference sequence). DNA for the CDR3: TGTGCCAGCAGTTTATCCTTAGGCGGACAGGTCGCCTTC. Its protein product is CASSLSLGGQVAF.

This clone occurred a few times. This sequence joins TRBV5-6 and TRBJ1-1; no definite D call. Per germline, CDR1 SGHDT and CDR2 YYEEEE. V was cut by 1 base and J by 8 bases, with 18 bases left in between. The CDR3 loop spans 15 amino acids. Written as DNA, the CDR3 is TGTGCCAGCAGCTTGCCCAGCGGGGTCGCAGCCGAAGCTTTCTTT. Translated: CASSLPSGVAAEAFF.

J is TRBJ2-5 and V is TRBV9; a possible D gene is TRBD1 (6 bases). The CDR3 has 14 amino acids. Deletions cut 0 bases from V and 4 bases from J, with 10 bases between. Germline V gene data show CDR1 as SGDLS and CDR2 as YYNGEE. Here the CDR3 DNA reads TGTGCCAGCAGCGTAGGGCAGGGGTTAGAGACCCAGTACTTC. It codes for CASSVGQGLETQYF.

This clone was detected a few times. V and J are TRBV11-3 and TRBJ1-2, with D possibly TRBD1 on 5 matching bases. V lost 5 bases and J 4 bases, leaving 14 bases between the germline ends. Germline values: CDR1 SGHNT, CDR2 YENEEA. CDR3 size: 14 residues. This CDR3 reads CASSHSDSVYGYTF. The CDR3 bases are TGTGCCAGCAGCCATTCCGACAGCGTCTATGGCTACACCTTC.

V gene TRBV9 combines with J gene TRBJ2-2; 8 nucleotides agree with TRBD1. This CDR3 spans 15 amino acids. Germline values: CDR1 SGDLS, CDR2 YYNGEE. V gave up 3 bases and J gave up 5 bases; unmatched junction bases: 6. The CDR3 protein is CASSARTGRTGELFF. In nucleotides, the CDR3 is TGTGCCAGCAGCGCTCGGACAGGGCGAACCGGGGAGCTGTTTTTT.

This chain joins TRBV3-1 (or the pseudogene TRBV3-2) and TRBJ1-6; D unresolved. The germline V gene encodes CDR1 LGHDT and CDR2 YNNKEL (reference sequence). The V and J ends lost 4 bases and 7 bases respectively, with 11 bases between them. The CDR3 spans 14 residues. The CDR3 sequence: CASSPGRGNSPLHF. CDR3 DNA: TGTGCCAGCAGCCCCGGGAGAGGAAATTCACCCCTCCACTTT.

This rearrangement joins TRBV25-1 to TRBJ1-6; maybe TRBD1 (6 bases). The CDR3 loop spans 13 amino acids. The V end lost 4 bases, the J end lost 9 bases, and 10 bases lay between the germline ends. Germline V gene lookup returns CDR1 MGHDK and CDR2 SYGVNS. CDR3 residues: CASSGGQFSPLHF. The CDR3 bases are TGTGCCAGCAGTGGTGGACAGTTTTCACCCCTCCACTTT.

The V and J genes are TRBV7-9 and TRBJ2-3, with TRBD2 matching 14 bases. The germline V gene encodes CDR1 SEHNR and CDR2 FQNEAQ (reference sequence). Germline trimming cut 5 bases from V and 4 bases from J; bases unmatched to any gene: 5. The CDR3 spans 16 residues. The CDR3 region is CASSPGTSGSPDTQYF. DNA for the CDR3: TGTGCCAGCAGCCCCGGGACTAGCGGGAGCCCAGATACGCAGTATTTT.

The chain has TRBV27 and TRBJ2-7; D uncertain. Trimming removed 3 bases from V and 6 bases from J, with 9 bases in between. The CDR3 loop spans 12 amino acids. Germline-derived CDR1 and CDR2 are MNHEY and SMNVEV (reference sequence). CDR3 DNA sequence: TGTGCCAGCAGTTTGGTCGGTCGCGAGCAGTACTTC. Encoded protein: CASSLVGREQYF.

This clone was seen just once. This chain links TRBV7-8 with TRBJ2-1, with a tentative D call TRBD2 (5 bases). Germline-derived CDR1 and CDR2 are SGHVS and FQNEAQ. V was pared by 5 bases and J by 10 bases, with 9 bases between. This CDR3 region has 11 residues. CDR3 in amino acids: CASSASSEQFF. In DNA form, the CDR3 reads TGTGCCAGCAGCGCTTCTAGCGAGCAGTTCTTC.

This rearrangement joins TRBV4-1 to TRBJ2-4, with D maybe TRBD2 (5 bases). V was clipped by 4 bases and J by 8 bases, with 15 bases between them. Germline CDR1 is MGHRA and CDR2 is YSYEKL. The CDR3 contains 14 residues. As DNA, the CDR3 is TGCGCCAGCAGCCGGGGAGCCCTGCCAGACATTCAGTACTTC. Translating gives CASSRGALPDIQYF.

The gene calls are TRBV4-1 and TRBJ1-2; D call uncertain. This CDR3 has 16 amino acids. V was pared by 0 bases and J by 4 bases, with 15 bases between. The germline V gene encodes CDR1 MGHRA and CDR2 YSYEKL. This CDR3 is CASSQETAGGIYGYTF. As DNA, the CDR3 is TGCGCCAGCAGCCAAGAAACGGCTGGAGGGATCTATGGCTACACCTTC.

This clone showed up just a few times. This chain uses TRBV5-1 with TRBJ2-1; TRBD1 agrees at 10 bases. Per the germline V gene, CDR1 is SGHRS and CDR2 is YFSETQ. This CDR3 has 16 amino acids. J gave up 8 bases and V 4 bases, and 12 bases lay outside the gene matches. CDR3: CASSTLQGQGSDEQFF. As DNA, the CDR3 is TGCGCCAGCAGCACCCTGCAGGGACAGGGGTCGGATGAGCAGTTCTTC.

The CDR3 region is CASSPPIRGRAEETQYF. CDR3 bases: TGTGCCAGCTCACCACCGATTCGCGGGAGGGCCGAGGAGACCCAGTACTTC. V gene TRBV18 combines with J gene TRBJ2-5, with 9 bases fitting TRBD2. This CDR3 region has 17 residues. Per the germline V gene, CDR1 is KGHSH and CDR2 is LQKENI. V trimming: 0 bases; J trimming: 5 bases; junction bases outside the gene matches: 10. The whole variable domain, filled in from reference TRBV18 and TRBJ2-5, reads NAGVMQNPRHLVRRRGQEARLRCSPMKGHSHVYWYRQLPEEGLKFMVYLQKENIIDESGMPKERFSAEFPKEGPSILRIQQVVRGDSAAYFCASSPPIRGRAEETQYFGPGTRLLVL.

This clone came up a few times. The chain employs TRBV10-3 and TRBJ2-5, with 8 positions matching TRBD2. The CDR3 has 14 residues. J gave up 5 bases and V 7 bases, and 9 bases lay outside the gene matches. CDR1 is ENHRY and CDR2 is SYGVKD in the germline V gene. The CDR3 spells CAIKAGGSAETQYF. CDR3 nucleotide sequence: TGTGCCATCAAGGCGGGGGGCTCGGCGGAGACCCAGTACTTC.